This passage covers 16 T cell receptor beta chains from one sample sequenced in a study of T cell responses to AZD1222 COVID-19 vaccine. Here immunoSEQ multiplex PCR was the method, and the copy in TCRdb shows in-frame clones only, minus some. The repertoire includes more than 110,000 clones, 90% of them detected once, and roughly 3.2% sits in the top ten. Here the sequenced sample was peripheral blood, taken on day 0 of AZD1222 vaccination. These receptors were taken from an adult in good health.

The chain links TRBV3-1 (or the pseudogene TRBV3-2) to TRBJ1-5; 9 bases are a match to TRBD1. J gave up 3 bases and V 0 bases, and 15 bases lay outside the gene matches. In germline, CDR1 is LGHDT, CDR2 YNNKEL (reference sequence). CDR3 length equals 20 residues. CDR3 region: CASSQDTGQGKGTLNQPQHF. In DNA, the CDR3 is TGTGCCAGCAGCCAAGATACGGGACAGGGAAAGGGCACCCTCAATCAGCCCCAGCATTTT.

The genes are TRBV15 and TRBJ1-1; 8 positions match TRBD1. Looked up from germline, CDR1 is LNHNV and CDR2 is YYDKDF (reference sequence). The CDR3 runs 15 residues. V lost 5 bases, J lost 0 bases, and 5 bases stayed unmatched. CDR3 bases: TGTGCCACCAGCGGGTGGGACAGGTTGAACACTGAAGCTTTCTTT. Translating gives CATSGWDRLNTEAFF.

V usage is TRBV12-3 or TRBV12-4 and J usage is TRBJ1-1, with no clear D. The CDR3 contains 13 residues. The V end was cut by 6 bases, the J end by 4 bases, with 12 bases between. CDR3 coding DNA: TGTGCCAGCAGCCCACGGGTGGGCACTGAAGCTTTCTTT. As protein: CASSPRVGTEAFF.

This clone was seen just once. The V call is TRBV11-3, the J call TRBJ2-1, with D unresolved. The CDR3 is 14 residues long. Between the trimmed V and J ends, which lost 3 bases and 0 bases, there was a span of 6 bases. Germline V gene sequence: CDR1 SGHNT, CDR2 YENEEA. The CDR3 loop is CASSLGSSYNEQFF. CDR3 DNA sequence: TGTGCCAGCAGCTTGGGCAGCTCCTACAATGAGCAGTTCTTC.

The chain combines TRBV7-2 with TRBJ1-3, with no clear D. With 5 bases removed from V and 4 bases from J, the gap between germline ends came to 12 bases. The germline gives CDR1 SGHTA, CDR2 FQGNSA. This CDR3 is 14 amino acids long. CDR3 region: CASSPNPSGNTIYF. As DNA, the CDR3 is TGTGCCAGCAGCCCAAACCCTTCAGGAAACACCATATATTTT.

This chain joins TRBV27 and TRBJ2-3; 11 bases fit TRBD1. The length of the CDR3 is 14 residues. Per germline, CDR1 MNHEY and CDR2 SMNVEV (reference sequence). Trimming at V came to 6 bases and at J to 5 bases, leaving 4 bases not matched to a gene. CDR3 in amino acids: CASSGTGGIDTQYF. The CDR3 nucleotides are TGTGCCAGCAGCGGGACAGGGGGAATAGATACGCAGTATTTT.

The chain carries TRBV6-5 and TRBJ1-5, with 10 bases aligning to TRBD1. Germline CDR1 is MNHEY and CDR2 is SVGAGI. V lost 5 bases to trimming and J lost 3 bases; unmatched junction nucleotides: 4. This CDR3 contains 15 residues. The CDR3 sequence is CASSRQGAVNQPQHF. As DNA, the CDR3 is TGTGCCAGCAGTCGACAGGGGGCAGTCAATCAGCCCCAGCATTTT.

The rearrangement joins TRBV7-2 to TRBJ2-7; 10 positions match TRBD2. This CDR3 contains 15 residues. With V trimmed by 7 bases and J by 4 bases, 10 bases remained unmatched. The germline CDR1 and CDR2 sequences are SGHTA and FQGNSA. The CDR3 protein is CASTESGLAVYEQYF. The CDR3 bases are TGTGCCAGCACCGAAAGCGGACTAGCGGTGTACGAGCAGTACTTC. Looking up the rest from reference TRBV7-2 and TRBJ2-7 gives the full variable domain: GAGVSQSPSNKVTEKGKDVELRCDPISGHTALYWYRQSLGQGLEFLIYFQGNSAPDKSGLPSDRFSAERTGGSVSTLTIQRTQQEDSAVYLCASTESGLAVYEQYFGPGTRLTVT.

The chain has TRBV6-5 and TRBJ1-5; no reliable D call. V lost 8 bases, J lost 4 bases, and 15 bases lay in between. Per the germline V gene, CDR1 is MNHEY and CDR2 is SVGAGI. This CDR3 contains 14 residues. In DNA, the CDR3 is TGTGCCAGCCTGGTTGGCACAGTTAATCAGCCCCAGCATTTT. This codes for CASLVGTVNQPQHF.

V and J are TRBV6-5 and TRBJ1-1, with D unclear. The V gene lost 2 bases and the J gene lost 0 bases, with 7 bases spanning the gap. CDR1 is MNHEY and CDR2 is SVGAGI in the germline V gene. CDR3 size: 14 residues. This chain's CDR3 is CASSYRDVNTEAFF. The CDR3 DNA is TGTGCCAGCAGTTACCGGGATGTGAACACTGAAGCTTTCTTT.

The chain employs TRBV24-1 and TRBJ1-2, with 7 bases aligning to TRBD1. Germline V CDR1 and CDR2: KGHDR, SFDVKD. V shed 6 bases, J shed 4 bases, and the junction held 10 bases outside the gene matches. The CDR3 length is 15 residues. Here the CDR3 DNA reads TGTGCCACCAGTAAATCGTCGACAGGGATCTATGGCTACACCTTC. This sequence encodes CATSKSSTGIYGYTF.

V is TRBV5-1 and J is TRBJ2-1, with TRBD2 matching 14 bases. The CDR3 sequence is 17 residues long. The trim removed 3 bases at V and 5 bases at J, leaving 7 bases unmatched. Germline V gives CDR1 SGHRS, CDR2 YFSETQ. CDR3 sequence (DNA): TGCGCCAGCAGCTGGGGACTAGCGGGGGAATCAAACAATGAGCAGTTCTTC. This encodes CASSWGLAGESNNEQFF.

The chain joins TRBV7-3 to TRBJ1-4, with 8 positions matching TRBD1. The V gene end was trimmed by 5 bases and the J gene end by 4 bases; junction bases not matched to a gene: 3. The CDR3 consists of 14 residues. Per germline, CDR1 SGHTA and CDR2 FQGTGA. The CDR3 nucleotides are TGTGCCAGCAGCCTGGACAGGGTTAATGAAAAACTGTTTTTT. Translated, it gives CASSLDRVNEKLFF.

The V gene is TRBV7-2, the J gene TRBJ1-5; TRBD1 might be the D (5 bases). This CDR3 spans 14 amino acids. CDR1 is SGHTA, CDR2 FQGNSA, per germline. V shed 4 bases and J shed 3 bases, with 10 bases lying between them. The DNA for the CDR3 is TGTGCCAGCAGCTCGGGACGGGACAATCAGCCCCAGCATTTT. This gives the protein CASSSGRDNQPQHF.

V is TRBV7-2 and J is TRBJ1-1; TRBD1 matches 10 bases. Germline CDR1 and CDR2: SGHTA and FQGNSA. CDR3 size: 18 residues. V shed 2 bases and J 0 bases; nucleotides not matched to a gene: 9. In DNA, the CDR3 is TGTGCCAGCAGCTTAAGGGGAGGGACAGGGGCCCTGAACACTGAAGCTTTCTTT. As protein: CASSLRGGTGALNTEAFF.

This clone appeared a single time. The chain joins TRBV24-1 to TRBJ2-7; 8 bases are a match to TRBD2. Germline V gives CDR1 KGHDR, CDR2 SFDVKD. The CDR3 is 15 amino acids. With V trimmed by 0 bases and J by 2 bases, 2 bases remained unmatched. DNA for the CDR3: TGTGCCACCAGTGATTTGCACGGGGGGGCCTACGAGCAGTACTTC. It is translated as CATSDLHGGAYEQYF.